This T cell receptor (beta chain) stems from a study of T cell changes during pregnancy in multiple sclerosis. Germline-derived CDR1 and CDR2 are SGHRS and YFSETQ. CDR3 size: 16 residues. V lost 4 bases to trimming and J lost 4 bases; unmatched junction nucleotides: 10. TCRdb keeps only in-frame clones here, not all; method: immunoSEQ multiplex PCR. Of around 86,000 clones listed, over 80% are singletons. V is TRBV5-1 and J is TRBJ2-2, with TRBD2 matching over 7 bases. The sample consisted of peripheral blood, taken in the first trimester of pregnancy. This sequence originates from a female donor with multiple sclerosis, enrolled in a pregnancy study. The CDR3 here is CASSRAEAGPTGELFF. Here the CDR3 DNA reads TGCGCCAGCAGCCGAGCGGAAGCGGGGCCCACCGGGGAGCTGTTTTTT.